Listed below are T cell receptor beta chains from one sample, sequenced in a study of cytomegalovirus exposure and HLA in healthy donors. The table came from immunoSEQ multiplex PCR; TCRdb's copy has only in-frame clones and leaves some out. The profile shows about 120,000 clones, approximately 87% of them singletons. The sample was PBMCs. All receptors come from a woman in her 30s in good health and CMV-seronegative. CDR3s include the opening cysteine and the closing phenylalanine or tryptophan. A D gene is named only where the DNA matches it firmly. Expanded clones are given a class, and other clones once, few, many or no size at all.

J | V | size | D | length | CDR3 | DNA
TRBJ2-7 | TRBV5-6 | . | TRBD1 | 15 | CASSLTTGGVYEQYF | TGTGCCAGCAGCTTGACGACAGGGGGAGTCTACGAGCAGTACTTC
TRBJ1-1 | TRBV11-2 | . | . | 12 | CASSLPNTEAFF | TGTGCCAGCAGTCTCCCGAACACTGAAGCTTTCTTT
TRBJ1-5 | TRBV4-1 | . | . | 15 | CASSSRGALNQPQHF | TGCGCCAGCAGCAGCCGCGGGGCCCTGAATCAGCCCCAGCATTTT
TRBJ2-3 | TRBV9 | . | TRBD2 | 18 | CASSVDGTGGPVTDTQYF | TGTGCCAGCAGCGTAGATGGGACGGGGGGACCAGTAACAGATACGCAGTATTTT
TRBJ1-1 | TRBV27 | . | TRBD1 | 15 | CASSLETGVNTEAFF | TGTGCCAGCAGCCTGGAAACAGGGGTGAACACTGAAGCTTTCTTT
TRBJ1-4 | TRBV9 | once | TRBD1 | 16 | CASSVRGGQENEKLFF | TGTGCCAGCAGCGTACGAGGCGGACAGGAGAATGAAAAACTGTTTTTT
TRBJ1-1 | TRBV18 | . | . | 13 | CASSSDWNTEAFF | TGTGCCAGCTCGTCTGACTGGAACACTGAAGCTTTCTTT
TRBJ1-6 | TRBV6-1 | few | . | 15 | CASSEGGQSSSPLHF | TGTGCCAGCAGTGAAGGTGGGCAGTCGTCTTCACCCCTCCACTTT
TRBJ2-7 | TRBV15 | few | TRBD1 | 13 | CATSMGQGYEQYF | TGTGCCACCAGCATGGGACAGGGATACGAGCAGTACTTC
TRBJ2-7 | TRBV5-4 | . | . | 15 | CASSLSAVQGHEQYF | TGTGCCAGCAGCTTGTCGGCGGTTCAGGGGCACGAGCAGTACTTC
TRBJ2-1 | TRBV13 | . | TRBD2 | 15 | CASSFTSGAYNEQFF | TGTGCCAGCAGCTTTACTAGCGGGGCCTACAATGAGCAGTTCTTC
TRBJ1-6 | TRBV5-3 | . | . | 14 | CASSFQTAMSPLHF | TGTGCCAGCAGCTTCCAGACAGCTATGTCACCCCTCCACTTT
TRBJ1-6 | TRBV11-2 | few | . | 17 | CASSLVNAGPRSSPLHF | TGTGCCAGCAGCTTAGTCAATGCGGGTCCAAGATCTTCACCCCTCCACTTT
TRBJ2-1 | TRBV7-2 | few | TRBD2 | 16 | CASRSTSGGAENEQFF | TGTGCCAGCAGATCGACTAGCGGGGGGGCGGAAAATGAGCAGTTCTTC
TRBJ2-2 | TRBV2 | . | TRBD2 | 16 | CASSEAGGRNTGELFF | TGTGCCAGCAGTGAGGCGGGGGGGAGGAACACCGGGGAGCTGTTTTTT
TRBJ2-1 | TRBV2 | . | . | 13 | CARGGATYNEQFF | TGTGCCAGGGGGGGGGCAACCTACAATGAGCAGTTCTTC
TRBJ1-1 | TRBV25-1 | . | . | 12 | CASTAGNTEAFF | TGTGCCAGCACCGCAGGGAACACTGAAGCTTTCTTT
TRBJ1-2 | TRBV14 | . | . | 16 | CASSQGGRRTNYGYTF | TGTGCCAGCAGCCAAGGGGGCAGGCGTACTAACTATGGCTACACCTTC
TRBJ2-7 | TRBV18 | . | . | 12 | CASSQGSYEQYF | TGTGCCAGCTCACAAGGGAGCTACGAGCAGTACTTC
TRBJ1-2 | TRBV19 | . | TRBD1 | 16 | CASSTTMTGGNYGYTF | TGTGCCAGTAGTACGACGATGACAGGGGGCAACTATGGCTACACCTTC
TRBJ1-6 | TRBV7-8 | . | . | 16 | CASSLEGGGLVSPLHF | TGTGCCAGCAGCTTAGAGGGGGGAGGGTTGGTTTCACCCCTCCACTTT
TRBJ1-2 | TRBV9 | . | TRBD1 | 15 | CASSRQGTPNYGYTF | TGTGCCAGCAGCCGACAGGGGACACCTAACTATGGCTACACCTTC
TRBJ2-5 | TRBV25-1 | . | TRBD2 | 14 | CASSEWTGLAGEHF | TGTGCCAGCAGTGAATGGACGGGACTAGCGGGGGAGCACTTC
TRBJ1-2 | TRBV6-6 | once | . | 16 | CASTPRWQDSIDGFTF | TGTGCCAGCACCCCCCGTTGGCAGGACTCTATTGATGGCTTCACCTTC
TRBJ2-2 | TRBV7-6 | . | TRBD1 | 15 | CASSPGTGDTGELFF | TGTGCCAGCAGCCCTGGGACAGGGGACACCGGGGAGCTGTTTTTT
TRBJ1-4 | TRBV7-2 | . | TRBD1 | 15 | CASSLGDRVHEKLFF | TGTGCCAGCAGCTTAGGGGACAGGGTGCATGAAAAACTGTTTTTT
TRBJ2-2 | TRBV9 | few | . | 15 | CASSPPDRNTGELFF | TGTGCCAGCAGCCCCCCGGACAGGAACACCGGGGAGCTGTTTTTT
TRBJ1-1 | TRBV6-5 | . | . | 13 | CASSSAPGREAFF | TGTGCCAGCAGTTCCGCGCCGGGAAGGGAAGCTTTCTTT
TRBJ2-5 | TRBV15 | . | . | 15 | CATSRPRRGAETQYF | TGTGCCACCAGCAGACCTCGCAGGGGGGCAGAGACCCAGTACTTC
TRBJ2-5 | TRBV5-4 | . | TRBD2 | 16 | CASSLEQAGVEETQYF | TGTGCCAGCAGCTTGGAACAAGCGGGGGTCGAAGAGACCCAGTACTTC
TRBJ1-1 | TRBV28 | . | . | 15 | CASSTRMTENTEAFF | TGTGCCAGCAGTACCCGCATGACAGAGAACACTGAAGCTTTCTTT
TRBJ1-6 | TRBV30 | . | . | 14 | CAWREWSYNSPLHF | TGTGCCTGGAGGGAGTGGTCCTATAATTCACCCCTCCACTTT
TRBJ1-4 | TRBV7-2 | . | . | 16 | CASSKDRGIGGEKLFF | TGTGCCAGCAGCAAAGACCGAGGGATTGGGGGGGAAAAACTGTTTTTT
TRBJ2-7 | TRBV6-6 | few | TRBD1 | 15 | CASSFSPGQGFEQYF | TGTGCCAGCAGTTTCTCACCGGGACAGGGGTTCGAGCAGTACTTC
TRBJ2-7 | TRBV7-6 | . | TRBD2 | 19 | CASSNPPIGGSGDFYEQYF | TGTGCCAGCAGCAACCCGCCCATCGGTGGTAGCGGGGATTTCTACGAGCAGTACTTC
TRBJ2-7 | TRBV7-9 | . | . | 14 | CASSFYRGAHEQYF | TGTGCCAGCAGCTTTTATCGGGGGGCCCACGAGCAGTACTTC
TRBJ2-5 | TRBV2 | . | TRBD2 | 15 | CASSKASSGGQTQYF | TGTGCCAGCAGTAAAGCCTCTAGCGGGGGACAGACCCAGTACTTC
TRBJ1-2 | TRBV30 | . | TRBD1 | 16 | CACQLWGGGGAGGYTF | TGTGCCTGTCAACTCTGGGGAGGAGGGGGCGCTGGGGGCTACACCTTC
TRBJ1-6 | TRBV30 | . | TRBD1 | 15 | CAWSVGTGGFSPLHF | TGTGCCTGGAGTGTGGGGACAGGGGGCTTCTCACCCCTCCACTTT
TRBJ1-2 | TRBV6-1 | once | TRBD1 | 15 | CASSPRQGAFDGYTF | TGTGCCAGCAGTCCTCGACAGGGGGCGTTCGACGGCTACACCTTC
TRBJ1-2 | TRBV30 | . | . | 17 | CAWTIGFLLGAGDGYTF | TGTGCCTGGACGATCGGGTTTCTCTTGGGTGCGGGGGATGGCTACACCTTC
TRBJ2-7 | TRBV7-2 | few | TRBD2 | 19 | CASSLSRLAGGPSSYEQYF | TGTGCCAGCAGCTTATCCCGACTAGCGGGGGGCCCGAGCTCCTACGAGCAGTACTTC
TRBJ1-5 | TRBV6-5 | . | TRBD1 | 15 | CASSSGQGSGQPQHF | TGTGCCAGCAGCTCGGGACAGGGGTCGGGGCAGCCCCAGCATTTT
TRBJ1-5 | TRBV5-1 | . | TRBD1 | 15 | CASSLTGSSNQPQHF | TGCGCCAGCAGCCTGACAGGGTCGAGCAATCAGCCCCAGCATTTT
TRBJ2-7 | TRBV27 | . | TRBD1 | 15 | CASSPVVTGGHEQYF | TGTGCCAGCAGCCCCGTAGTAACAGGGGGACACGAGCAGTACTTC
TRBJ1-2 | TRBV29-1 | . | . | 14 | CSVAVGGKNYGYTF | TGCAGCGTTGCAGTAGGGGGAAAAAACTATGGCTACACCTTC
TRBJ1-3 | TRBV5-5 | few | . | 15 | CASSRDGASGNTIYF | TGTGCCAGCAGCCGTGACGGAGCCTCTGGAAACACCATATATTTT
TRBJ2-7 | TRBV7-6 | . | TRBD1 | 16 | CASSLAGTGVSYEQYF | TGTGCCAGCAGCTTAGCCGGGACAGGGGTTTCCTACGAGCAGTACTTC
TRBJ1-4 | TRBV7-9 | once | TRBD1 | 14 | CASSLGGRVEKLFF | TGTGCCAGCAGCCTAGGGGGCAGGGTTGAAAAACTGTTTTTT
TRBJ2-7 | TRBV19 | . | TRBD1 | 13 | CASRQTGAYEQYF | TGTGCCAGTAGGCAGACAGGGGCCTACGAGCAGTACTTC
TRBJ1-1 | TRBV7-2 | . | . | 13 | CASSLRWGGEAFF | TGTGCCAGCAGCTTACGTTGGGGGGGTGAAGCTTTCTTT
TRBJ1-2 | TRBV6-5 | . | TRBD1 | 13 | CASSYGQAGGYTF | TGTGCCAGCAGTTACGGACAGGCTGGCGGCTACACCTTC
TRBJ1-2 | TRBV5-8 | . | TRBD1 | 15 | CASSLDVTGPYGYTF | TGTGCCAGCAGCTTGGATGTGACAGGGCCGTATGGCTACACCTTC